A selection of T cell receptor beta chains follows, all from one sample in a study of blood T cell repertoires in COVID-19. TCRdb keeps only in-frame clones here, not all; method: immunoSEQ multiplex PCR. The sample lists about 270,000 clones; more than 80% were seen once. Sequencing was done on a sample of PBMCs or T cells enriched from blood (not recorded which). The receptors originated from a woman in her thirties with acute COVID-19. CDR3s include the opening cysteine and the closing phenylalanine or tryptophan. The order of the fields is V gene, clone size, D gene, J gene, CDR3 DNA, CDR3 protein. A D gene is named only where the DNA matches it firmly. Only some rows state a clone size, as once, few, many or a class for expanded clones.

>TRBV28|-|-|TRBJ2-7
TGTGCCAGCAATAGGAGGGACAGATCCTACGAGCAGTACTTC
CASNRRDRSYEQYF
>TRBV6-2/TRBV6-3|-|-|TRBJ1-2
TGTGCCAGCAGTTACCTAGGCAGCCCGGAGGACTATGGCTACACCTTC
CASSYLGSPEDYGYTF
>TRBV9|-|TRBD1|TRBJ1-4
TGTGCCAGCAGCGGGGACAGCAATGAAAAACTGTTTTTT
CASSGDSNEKLFF
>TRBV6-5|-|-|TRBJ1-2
TGTGCCAGCAGCCAAGACAGAGAATATGGCTACACCTTC
CASSQDREYGYTF
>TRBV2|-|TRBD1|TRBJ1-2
TGTGCCAGCCTAGGGACAGGGCAGGAAGGCTACACCTTC
CASLGTGQEGYTF
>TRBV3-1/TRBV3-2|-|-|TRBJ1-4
TGTGCCAGCAGCTACGGGACATATGAAAAACTGTTTTTT
CASSYGTYEKLFF
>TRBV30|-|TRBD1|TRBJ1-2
TGTGCCTGGAGTGTTCTGACAGGGGGCATGTTTGGCTATGGCTACACCTTC
CAWSVLTGGMFGYGYTF
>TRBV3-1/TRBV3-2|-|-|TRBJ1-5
TGTGCCAGCAGCCAAGACACAGCTTCTCGGCCCCAGCATTTT
CASSQDTASRPQHF
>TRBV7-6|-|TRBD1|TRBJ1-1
TGTGCCAGCAGCTCGACAGGGGGCTCGGCCACTGAAGCTTTCTTT
CASSSTGGSATEAFF
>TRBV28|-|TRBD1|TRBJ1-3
TGTGCCAGCAGTGAGGAGGACAGGGGCTCTGGAAACACCATATATTTT
CASSEEDRGSGNTIYF
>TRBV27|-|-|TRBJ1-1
TGTGCCAGCGGCCGGGAGCTTGACAACACTGAAGCTTTCTTT
CASGRELDNTEAFF
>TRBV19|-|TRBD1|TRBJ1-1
TGTGCCAGTAGTGTAACCGGGACAGGGGTGAACACTGAAGCTTTCTTT
CASSVTGTGVNTEAFF
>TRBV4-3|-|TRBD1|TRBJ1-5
TGCGCCAGCAGCCAAGATATTAAGACAGGGCACCGGCCCCAGCATTTT
CASSQDIKTGHRPQHF
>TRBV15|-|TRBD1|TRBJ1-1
TGTGCCACCAGCAACCGGGACAGTAACACTGAAGCTTTCTTT
CATSNRDSNTEAFF
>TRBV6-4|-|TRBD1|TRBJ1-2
TGTGCCAGCAGTTCGGGACAGGGAGGCGACGGCTACACCTTC
CASSSGQGGDGYTF
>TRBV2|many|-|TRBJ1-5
TGTGCCAGCAGATTGGGCTCCGCGGGTCAGCCCCAGCATTTT
CASRLGSAGQPQHF
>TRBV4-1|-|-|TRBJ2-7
TGCGCCAGCAGCCAAGCGGGGCTGGGGGGTGGCGAGCAGTACTTC
CASSQAGLGGGEQYF
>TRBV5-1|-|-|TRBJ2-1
TGCGCCAGCAGCCTCCCCCGGCAGGACAATGAGCAGTTCTTC
CASSLPRQDNEQFF
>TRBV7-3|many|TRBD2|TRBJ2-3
TGTGCCAGCAGCTCCATAGTACTAGCGGGAGCAACAGATACGCAGTATTTT
CASSSIVLAGATDTQYF
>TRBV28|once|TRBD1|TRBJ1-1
TGTGCCAGCAGTTTAACTTTGCAGGGGGCGACTGAAGCTTTCTTT
CASSLTLQGATEAFF
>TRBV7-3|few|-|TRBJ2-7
TGTGCCAGCAGCAGCGGCGGCGCGGCCGACGAGCAGTACTTC
CASSSGGAADEQYF
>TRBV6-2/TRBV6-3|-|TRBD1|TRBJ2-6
TGTGCCAGCAGTTATCCGGGGACAGGGAAATCTGGGGCCAACGTCCTGACTTTC
CASSYPGTGKSGANVLTF
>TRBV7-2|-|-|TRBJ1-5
TGTGCCAGCAGCTTAGTCGGCGGGGATAGCAATCAGCCCCAGCATTTT
CASSLVGGDSNQPQHF
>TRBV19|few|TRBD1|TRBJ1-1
TGTGCCAGTAGTATTATCGGGACAGGGGGCGGGGTGCCTGAAGCTTTCTTT
CASSIIGTGGGVPEAFF
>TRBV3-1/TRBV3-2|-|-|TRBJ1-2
TGTGCCAGCAGCCAAGCCTCAGACAGATCCTACACCTTC
CASSQASDRSYTF
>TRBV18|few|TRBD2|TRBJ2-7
TGTGCCAGCTCACGCCTACCGCCTGGACTAGCGGGAGGATCCGAGCAGTACTTC
CASSRLPPGLAGGSEQYF
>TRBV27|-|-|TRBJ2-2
TGTGCCAGCAGCCCCACAGGGTCCCCCGGGGAGCTGTTTTTT
CASSPTGSPGELFF
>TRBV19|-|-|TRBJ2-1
TGTGCCAGTAGTATAACGGCTAGCGAGTACAATGAGCAGTTCTTC
CASSITASEYNEQFF
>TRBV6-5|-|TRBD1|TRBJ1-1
TGTGCCAGCAGTTACACCCGACAGGGTAACACTGAAGCTTTCTTT
CASSYTRQGNTEAFF
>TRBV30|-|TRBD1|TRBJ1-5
TGTGCCTGGAGTCAGGGGGCGGGCAATCAGCCCCAGCATTTT
CAWSQGAGNQPQHF
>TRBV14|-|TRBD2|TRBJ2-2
TGTGCCAGCAGCCAAGGAGGACTAGTGATCGGCGGGGAGCTGTTTTTT
CASSQGGLVIGGELFF
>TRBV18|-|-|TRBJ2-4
TGTGCCAGCTCACCCATGTCCCATGGAGAAAACATTCAGTACTTC
CASSPMSHGENIQYF
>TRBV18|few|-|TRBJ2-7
TGTGCCAGCTCACCCCCGAGCTCCTACGAGCAGTACTTC
CASSPPSSYEQYF
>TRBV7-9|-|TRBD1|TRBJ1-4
TGTGCCAGCAGCCCGGGACAGGGGAATGAAAAACTGTTTTTT
CASSPGQGNEKLFF
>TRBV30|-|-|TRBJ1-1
TGTGCCTGGATGATCGGACAGCCCACTGAAGCTTTCTTT
CAWMIGQPTEAFF
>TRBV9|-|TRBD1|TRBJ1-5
TGTGCCAGCAGCCCTACAGGGGGCGGCAATCAGCCCCAGCATTTT
CASSPTGGGNQPQHF
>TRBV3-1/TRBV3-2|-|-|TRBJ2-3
TGTGCCAGCACCCAGGGGACTCGCGGCACAGATACGCAGTATTTT
CASTQGTRGTDTQYF
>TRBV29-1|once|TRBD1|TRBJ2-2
TGCAGCGTTCTACTCAGGGGGCGAAACACCGGGGAGCTGTTTTTT
CSVLLRGRNTGELFF
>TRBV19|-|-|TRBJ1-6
TGTGCCAGTAGTATAGATGGACAGTTAAGTTCACCCCTCCACTTT
CASSIDGQLSSPLHF
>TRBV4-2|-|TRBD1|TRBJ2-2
TGTGCCAGCAGCCGAGCCGGGACAGGGGACACCGGGGAGCTGTTTTTT
CASSRAGTGDTGELFF
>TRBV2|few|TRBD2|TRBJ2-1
TGTGCCAGCAAACTAGCGGGGTACAATGAGCAGTTCTTC
CASKLAGYNEQFF
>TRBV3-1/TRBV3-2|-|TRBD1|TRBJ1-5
TGTGCCAGCAGCCTAGGGGACAGCGATCAGCCCCAGCATTTT
CASSLGDSDQPQHF
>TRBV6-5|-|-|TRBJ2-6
TGTGCCAGCAGTATACAGGCCTCTGGGGCCAACGTCCTGACTTTC
CASSIQASGANVLTF
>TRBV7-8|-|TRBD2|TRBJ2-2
TGTGCCAGCAGCCCCCGACTAGCGGGAGATACCGGGGAGCTGTTTTTT
CASSPRLAGDTGELFF
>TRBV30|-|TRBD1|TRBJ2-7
TGTGCCTGGAGTGGCGGGCAGGGGGACGAGCAGTACTTC
CAWSGGQGDEQYF
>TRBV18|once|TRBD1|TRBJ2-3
TGTGCCAGCTCACCCCTACAGGGGATCACTGGCACAGATACGCAGTATTTT
CASSPLQGITGTDTQYF
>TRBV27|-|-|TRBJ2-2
TGTGCCAGCAGTTACAGGGAGAACACCGGGGAGCTGTTTTTT
CASSYRENTGELFF
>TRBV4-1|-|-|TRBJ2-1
TGCGCCAGCAGCCAAGATTCAGGGGCGATCAATGAGCAGTTCTTC
CASSQDSGAINEQFF
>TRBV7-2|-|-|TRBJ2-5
TGTGCCAGCAGCTTCTACCCCGGTAGCACCGAGACCCAGTACTTC
CASSFYPGSTETQYF
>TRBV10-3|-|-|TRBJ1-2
TGTGCCATCACTGCTGACAGTTCTAACTATGGCTACACCTTC
CAITADSSNYGYTF
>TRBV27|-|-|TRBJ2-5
TGTGCCAGCAGTTCACAGGGTAGGGGACAAGAGACCCAGTACTTC
CASSSQGRGQETQYF